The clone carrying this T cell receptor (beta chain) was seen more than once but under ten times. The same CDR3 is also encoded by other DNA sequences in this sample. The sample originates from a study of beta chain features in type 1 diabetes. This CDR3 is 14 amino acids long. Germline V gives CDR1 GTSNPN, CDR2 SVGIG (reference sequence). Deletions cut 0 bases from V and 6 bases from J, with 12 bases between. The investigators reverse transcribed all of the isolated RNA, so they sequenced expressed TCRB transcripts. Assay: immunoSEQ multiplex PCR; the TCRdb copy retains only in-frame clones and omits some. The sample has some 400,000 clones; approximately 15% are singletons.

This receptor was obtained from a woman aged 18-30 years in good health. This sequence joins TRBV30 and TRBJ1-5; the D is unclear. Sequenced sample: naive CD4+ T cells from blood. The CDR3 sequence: CAWSVRSGGQPQHF. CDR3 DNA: TGTGCCTGGAGTGTACGGTCGGGAGGTCAGCCCCAGCATTTT.